Given below is one T cell receptor beta chain in context. The sample is drawn from a study of blood T cell repertoires in COVID-19. CDR1 and CDR2 from the germline V gene are SQVTM and ANQGSEA. The CDR3 loop spans 16 amino acids. With V trimmed by 6 bases and J by 0 bases, 9 bases remained unmatched. TCRdb's copy holds only in-frame clones and misses some; the assay was immunoSEQ multiplex PCR. The sample shows tens of thousands of clones, 84% of them seen only once. The sequence derives from a woman of 80 years or more with acute or convalescent COVID-19. The chain couples TRBV29-1 to TRBJ2-3; 10 nucleotides align to TRBD2. The specimen was peripheral blood. DNA for the CDR3: TGCAGCGTAAAAGGGAGCGGGAGGGCCAGCACAGATACGCAGTATTTT. It specifies CSVKGSGRASTDTQYF.